Listed here are 32 T cell receptor beta chains from one sample, sequenced in a study of blood T cell repertoires in COVID-19. Some clones are missing from TCRdb's copy, which holds only in-frame ones; the method was immunoSEQ multiplex PCR. The sample holds 150,000 to 170,000 clones, about 89% seen once. Source material: peripheral blood. The source of these receptors is a man aged 50-60 years with acute or convalescent COVID-19.

The chain recombines TRBV5-5 with TRBJ2-5; the D is unclear. The germline CDR1 and CDR2 sequences are SGHKS and YYEKEE (reference sequence). This CDR3 is built from 14 residues. Trimming removed 4 bases from V and 1 base from J, with 11 bases in between. CDR3 DNA: TGTGCCAGCAGCCGAACAAGAATCCAAGAGACCCAGTACTTC. Amino acid sequence: CASSRTRIQETQYF.

This chain joins TRBV18 and TRBJ2-3; TRBD2 matches 7 bases. Losses at the gene ends were 2 bases for V and 1 base for J; bases not matched to a gene: 3. This CDR3 is 15 amino acids long. CDR1 is KGHSH and CDR2 is LQKENI in the germline V gene. The CDR3 nucleotides are TGTGCCAGCTCACCAGGTAGCGGGCGCACAGATACGCAGTATTTT. Protein sequence: CASSPGSGRTDTQYF.

The chain is built from TRBV10-3 and TRBJ2-3; TRBD2 matches at 8 bases. Germline-derived CDR1 and CDR2 are ENHRY and SYGVKD. The CDR3 has 13 amino acids. V lost 5 bases to trimming and J lost 4 bases; unmatched junction nucleotides: 2. The CDR3 region is CAISKTSADTQYF. CDR3 in DNA: TGTGCCATCAGTAAGACTAGCGCAGATACGCAGTATTTT.

This chain links TRBV2 with TRBJ2-3; D is unresolved. Germline values: CDR1 SNHLY, CDR2 FYNNEI. This CDR3 has 13 residues. V shed 8 bases and J shed 2 bases, with 11 bases lying between them. CDR3 DNA sequence: TGTGCCAGCGGGCAGGCACCCACAGATACGCAGTATTTT. Protein: CASGQAPTDTQYF.

J is TRBJ1-2 and V is TRBV19, with D perhaps TRBD1 (5 bases). Trimming removed 4 bases at V and 5 bases at J, with 14 bases between. CDR1 is LNHDA, CDR2 SQIVND, per germline (reference sequence). There are 14 residues in the CDR3. The chain's CDR3 is CASSNVTVWYGYTF. The CDR3 bases are TGTGCCAGTAGTAACGTGACAGTCTGGTATGGCTACACCTTC.

CDR3 in amino acids: CASSRLEQGAGETQYF. The CDR3 DNA sequence: TGTGCCAGCAGCCGCTTAGAACAGGGGGCAGGGGAGACCCAGTACTTC. The J gene is TRBJ2-5, the V gene TRBV3-1 (or the pseudogene TRBV3-2), with 9 bases identical to TRBD1. The CDR3 runs 16 residues. The ends lost 4 bases at V and 5 bases at J; junction bases unmatched: 11. The germline V gene has CDR1 LGHDT and CDR2 YNNKEL (reference sequence).

CDR3 sequence reads: CASTPRGANTIYF. The CDR3 DNA follows: TGTGCCAGCACCCCACGGGGGGCAAACACCATATATTTT. V is TRBV12-3 or TRBV12-4 and J is TRBJ1-3; the D gene is possibly TRBD1 (6 bases). The CDR3 loop spans 13 amino acids. V lost 7 bases, J lost 6 bases, and 13 bases lay in between.

The gene calls are TRBV10-3 and TRBJ1-5, with D maybe TRBD1 (5 bases). This CDR3 is built from 13 residues. Trimming removed 6 bases at V and 9 bases at J, with 15 bases between. The germline V gene has CDR1 ENHRY and CDR2 SYGVKD. The CDR3 is CAISDSPVRPQHF. CDR3 coding DNA: TGTGCCATCAGCGACAGCCCGGTTCGGCCCCAGCATTTT.

The V gene is TRBV27, the J gene TRBJ2-7; 8 nucleotides line up with TRBD2. J gave up 1 base and V 6 bases, and 11 bases lay outside the gene matches. The CDR3 extends over 16 amino acids. The germline gives CDR1 MNHEY, CDR2 SMNVEV (reference sequence). CDR3 in amino acids: CASRQISGKLSYEQYF. CDR3 coding DNA: TGTGCCAGCAGACAGATTAGCGGGAAGCTTTCCTACGAGCAGTACTTC.

The chain carries TRBV5-8 and TRBJ2-5, with a tentative D call TRBD1 (6 bases). The CDR3 sequence is 13 residues long. Trimming left V 4 bases short and J 5 bases short, with 12 bases between. Germline-derived CDR1 and CDR2 are SGHTS and YDEGEE. The CDR3: CASSRGQLETQYF. In DNA form, the CDR3 reads TGTGCCAGCAGCCGTGGACAGCTGGAGACCCAGTACTTC.

A few counts support this clone. The CDR3 sequence: CASSLTWTSGGQPQHF. CDR3 nucleotide sequence: TGTGCCAGCAGCCTCACCTGGACGAGCGGTGGTCAGCCCCAGCATTTT. The J gene is TRBJ1-5, the V gene TRBV28; D remains unclear. Trimming removed 6 bases from V and 6 bases from J, with 21 bases in between. CDR3 length: 16 residues. Germline CDR1 and CDR2: MDHEN and SYDVKM.

This clone was found once. This sequence joins TRBV14 and TRBJ2-3; 7 nucleotides agree with TRBD1. The CDR3 loop spans 13 amino acids. Germline trimming cut 9 bases from V and 2 bases from J; bases unmatched to any gene: 5. The V gene's germline CDR1 is SGHDN and CDR2 FVKESK. The CDR3 sequence: CASKTGTTDTQYF. DNA of the CDR3: TGTGCCAGTAAGACAGGGACCACAGATACGCAGTATTTT.

This chain links TRBV2 with TRBJ2-3, with 12 bases lining up with TRBD2. The junction had 9 bases not matched to a gene; V was cut back by 6 bases and J by 8 bases. The CDR3 length is 15 residues. Germline values: CDR1 SNHLY, CDR2 FYNNEI. This chain's CDR3 is CASRASGGAGSTQYF. The CDR3 DNA reads TGTGCCAGCAGAGCTAGCGGGGGGGCCGGGAGTACGCAGTATTTT.

The V call is TRBV4-1, the J call TRBJ1-5; D perhaps matches TRBD1 (5 bases). The CDR3 loop spans 15 amino acids. The V and J ends lost 0 bases and 11 bases respectively, with 17 bases between them. Per the germline V gene, CDR1 is MGHRA and CDR2 is YSYEKL. The chain's CDR3 is CASSQERQHLGAQHF. Written as DNA, the CDR3 is TGCGCCAGCAGCCAAGAAAGACAGCACCTAGGGGCCCAGCATTTT.

The rearrangement links TRBV2 to TRBJ1-2, with D possibly being TRBD1 (5 bases). The CDR3 length is 14 residues. Trimming took 6 bases from V and 1 from J, leaving 12 bases between them. Germline V gene data show CDR1 as SNHLY and CDR2 as FYNNEI. The CDR3 protein is CASRRDGYNYGYTF. DNA of the CDR3: TGTGCCAGCAGGCGGGACGGCTATAACTATGGCTACACCTTC.

This chain joins TRBV4-2 and TRBJ2-7; D perhaps matches TRBD2 (6 bases). The germline V gene encodes CDR1 LGHNA and CDR2 YNFKEQ. The CDR3 has 14 amino acids. Trimming stripped 3 bases from V and 4 bases from J, with 13 bases between. The CDR3 DNA is TGTGCCAGCAGCCAGGGGCCCGCGGGGTACGAGCAGTACTTC. This translates into CASSQGPAGYEQYF.

The rearrangement links TRBV2 to TRBJ2-3, with 12 bases fitting TRBD1. V was pared by 5 bases and J by 5 bases, with 2 bases of the junction left unmatched. This CDR3 region has 14 residues. CDR1 SNHLY and CDR2 FYNNEI come from the germline V gene. The DNA of the CDR3 is TGTGCCAGCAGTCGGGACAGGGGGCGAGATACGCAGTATTTT. Translated: CASSRDRGRDTQYF.

The J gene is TRBJ1-2, the V gene TRBV29-1, with D possibly being TRBD1 (6 bases). This CDR3 comprises 14 residues. In germline, CDR1 is SQVTM, CDR2 ANQGSEA. Trimming took off 2 bases at V and 3 bases at J, with 13 bases between the two ends. CDR3 amino acids: CSVERGTRDYGYTF. The CDR3, as DNA: TGCAGCGTTGAACGAGGGACACGGGACTATGGCTACACCTTC.

This rearrangement joins TRBV3-1 (or the pseudogene TRBV3-2) to TRBJ1-2; a possible D gene is TRBD1 (5 bases). CDR1 is LGHDT and CDR2 is YNNKEL in the germline V gene (reference sequence). V lost 1 base to trimming and J lost 8 bases, with 8 bases between them. The CDR3 length is 12 residues. Here the CDR3 reads CASSQGGHGYTF. The CDR3 nucleotides read TGTGCCAGCAGCCAAGGGGGCCACGGCTACACCTTC.

This rearrangement joins TRBV11-3 to TRBJ2-1; the D gene is possibly TRBD1 (7 bases). V dropped 5 bases and J dropped 6 bases, with 20 bases sitting between them. This CDR3 has 16 residues. CDR1 is SGHNT, CDR2 YENEEA, per germline. The CDR3 DNA sequence: TGTGCCAGCAGCCCCCTCCCGGGGGACAGCCTCAATGAGCAGTTCTTC. It is translated as CASSPLPGDSLNEQFF. Using reference TRBV11-3 and TRBJ2-1 for the parts outside the CDR3, the full variable domain is EAGVVQSPRYKIIEKKQPVAFWCNPISGHNTLYWYLQNLGQGPELLIRYENEEAVDDSQLPKDRFSAERLKGVDSTLKIQPAELGDSAVYLCASSPLPGDSLNEQFFGPGTRLTVL.

Comments on this clone: Additional DNA sequences in this sample encode the identical CDR3. The chain couples TRBV2 to TRBJ1-5; no clear D. Per germline, CDR1 SNHLY and CDR2 FYNNEI. The length of the CDR3 is 13 residues. V gave up 1 base and J gave up 5 bases, with 6 bases separating them. The DNA for the CDR3 is TGTGCCAGCAGTGAAGGGAGATATCAGCCCCAGCATTTT. Translating it yields CASSEGRYQPQHF.

The CDR3 region is CASSIQGADYEQYF. In DNA, the CDR3 is TGCGCCAGCAGCATACAGGGGGCAGACTACGAGCAGTACTTC. The chain uses TRBV5-1 and TRBJ2-7; 9 positions agree with TRBD1. Unmatched junction bases numbered 5, after V lost 4 bases and J lost 3 bases. This CDR3 contains 14 residues. Germline V gene sequence: CDR1 SGHRS, CDR2 YFSETQ.

CDR3 protein: CASSSGQGERWQYF. Written as DNA, the CDR3 is TGTGCCAGTAGCTCGGGACAGGGGGAACGGTGGCAGTACTTC. The chain carries TRBV19 and TRBJ2-7, with 11 bases matching TRBD1. Germline assignment: CDR1 LNHDA and CDR2 SQIVND (reference sequence). V shed 6 bases, J shed 9 bases, and the junction held 10 bases outside the gene matches. This CDR3 contains 14 residues.

The chain is built from TRBV4-3 and TRBJ1-2, with a possible D match to TRBD1 (6 bases). CDR1 LGHNA and CDR2 YSLEER come from the germline V gene. Trimming left V 1 base short and J 3 bases short, with 15 bases between. CDR3 length: 16 amino acids. CDR3 sequence: CASSQVPREGDYGYTF. The CDR3 coding sequence is TGCGCCAGCAGCCAAGTACCCCGCGAGGGGGACTATGGCTACACCTTC.

Written as DNA, the CDR3 is TGTGCCAGCAGCTGGGACACCTACGAGCAGTACGTC. This gives the protein CASSWDTYEQYV. J is TRBJ2-7 and V is TRBV7-9; D is possibly TRBD1 (6 bases). V lost 4 bases, J lost 2 bases, and 6 bases lay in between. In germline, CDR1 is SEHNR, CDR2 FQNEAQ (reference sequence). This CDR3 has 12 amino acids.

The chain employs TRBV30 and TRBJ1-2; a weak D match, TRBD1 (6 bases). Deletions cut 0 bases from V and 8 bases from J, with 16 bases between. The CDR3 spans 14 residues. Germline V gene data show CDR1 as GTSNPN and CDR2 as SVGIG (reference sequence). The CDR3 nucleotides read TGTGCCTGGAGTGTTCCTGACAGGCCCTCAGGCTACACCTTC. It translates to CAWSVPDRPSGYTF.

This clone occurred once. The gene calls are TRBV27 and TRBJ2-1; 11 bases match TRBD2. This CDR3 comprises 15 residues. V dropped 3 bases and J dropped 5; count of bases not matched to a gene: 3. Germline V gene sequence: CDR1 MNHEY, CDR2 SMNVEV (reference sequence). CDR3 sequence (DNA): TGTGCCAGCAGTTTTTTTAGCGGGAGGGACAATGAGCAGTTCTTC. This codes for CASSFFSGRDNEQFF.

The chain links TRBV19 to TRBJ2-2, with D maybe TRBD2 (5 bases). The CDR3 runs 13 residues. Germline CDR1 and CDR2: LNHDA and SQIVND (reference sequence). Trimming cost V 5 bases and J 5 bases, with 9 bases left between them. The CDR3 DNA is TGTGCCAGTAGTGCCGAGGGTACCGGGGAGCTGTTTTTT. Amino acid sequence: CASSAEGTGELFF.

CDR3 sequence (DNA): TGTGCCAGCAGCCAAGTGGCAGGTGGTGGCAATTCACCCCTCCACTTT. Translated, it gives CASSQVAGGGNSPLHF. This chain joins TRBV3-1 (or the pseudogene TRBV3-2) and TRBJ1-6, with D hard to call. Germline V gives CDR1 LGHDT, CDR2 YNNKEL (reference sequence). This CDR3 has 16 residues. Trimming took off 1 base at V and 7 bases at J, with 14 bases between the two ends.

The chain carries TRBV12-5 and TRBJ2-1; 7 bases line up with TRBD1. Germline CDR1 is LGHNT and CDR2 is FRNRAP. V shed 7 bases, J shed 10 bases, and the junction held 19 bases outside the gene matches. This CDR3 spans 16 amino acids. The CDR3 sequence: CASAHVPLDRVGEQFF. CDR3 coding DNA: TGTGCTAGTGCGCACGTCCCCCTAGACAGGGTCGGGGAGCAGTTCTTC.

This chain joins TRBV6-5 and TRBJ2-3; D is possibly TRBD1 (5 bases). Germline CDR1 reads MNHEY; CDR2 reads SVGAGI. The CDR3 contains 13 residues. Between the trimmed V and J ends, which lost 2 bases and 4 bases, there was a span of 7 bases. For the CDR3, the DNA is TGTGCCAGCAGTTACGGCAGGGCAGATACGCAGTATTTT. It is translated as CASSYGRADTQYF.

The chain is built from TRBV2 and TRBJ2-5, with 7 bases matching TRBD2. In germline, CDR1 is SNHLY, CDR2 FYNNEI. The CDR3 spans 14 residues. Losses at the gene ends were 6 bases for V and 0 bases for J; bases not matched to a gene: 4. The CDR3 spells CASRSGTNQETQYF. CDR3 nucleotides: TGTGCCAGCAGGTCCGGGACTAACCAAGAGACCCAGTACTTC.